These T cell receptor beta chains were read from a single sample in a study of metastatic and nonmetastatic thyroid tumors. TCRdb re-called the PCR reads via MiXCR. The table has approximately 35,000 clones, roughly 36% seen once. Sequenced: tumor tissue. The receptors originated from a female donor with papillary thyroid cancer or a benign thyroid nodule (not recorded which). Some clones in this sample may be carry-over from other donors' samples. Each CDR3 is given with its conserved first and last residue. Each record gives: D gene, clone size, J gene, V gene, CDR3 DNA, CDR3 protein. D genes are given only for firm matches. Clone size is given for some rows only: seen once, a few or many times, or a class if the clone is expanded.

TRBD2 few TRBJ2-1 TRBV6-1 TGTGCCAGCAGGACTAGCGGCAATGAGCAGTTCTTC CASRTSGNEQFF
- - TRBJ1-6 TRBV6-2/TRBV6-3 TGTGCCAGCAGCTTACTGACATGGGGGGATTCACCCCTCCACTTT CASSLLTWGDSPLHF
- - TRBJ1-5 TRBV6-1 TGTGCCAGCAGCCTGACAGGCCGCCAGCCCCAGCATTTT CASSLTGRQPQHF
- - TRBJ2-2 TRBV6-1 TGTGCCAGCGTCAAAGGGGGCGGGGAGCTGTTTTTT CASVKGGGELFF
- few TRBJ1-6 TRBV6-1 TGTGCCAGCACTCCCGGAGGGGGTTCACCCCTCCACTTT CASTPGGGSPLHF
- - TRBJ2-7 TRBV30 TGTGCCTGGAGTGCATTTGGGGGGGAGCAGTACTTC CAWSAFGGEQYF
- once TRBJ1-1 TRBV5-1 TGCGCCAGCAGCTTGGGTGGGGGCACTGAAGCTTTCTTT CASSLGGGTEAFF
TRBD2 - TRBJ2-3 TRBV12-3/TRBV12-4 TGTGCCAGCAGTGCCTTCCTAGCGGGAGATGAGGATACGCAGTATTTT CASSAFLAGDEDTQYF
TRBD2 - TRBJ2-3 TRBV5-1 TGCGCCAGCAGCTTGGGAGGGACTAGTGACTCGGTTACGCAGTATTTT CASSLGGTSDSVTQYF
- - TRBJ1-1 TRBV28 TGTGCCAGCAGTTTATCAGAGTTAGCTTTCTTT CASSLSELAFF
- - TRBJ2-1 TRBV30 TGTGCCTGGAGTGGTGTGGTGTCTTCGGATGAGCAGTTCTTC CAWSGVVSSDEQFF
TRBD2 - TRBJ2-7 TRBV12-3/TRBV12-4 TGTGCCAGCAGTGTCGGGGGGGGGGATTACGAGCAGTACTTC CASSVGGGDYEQYF